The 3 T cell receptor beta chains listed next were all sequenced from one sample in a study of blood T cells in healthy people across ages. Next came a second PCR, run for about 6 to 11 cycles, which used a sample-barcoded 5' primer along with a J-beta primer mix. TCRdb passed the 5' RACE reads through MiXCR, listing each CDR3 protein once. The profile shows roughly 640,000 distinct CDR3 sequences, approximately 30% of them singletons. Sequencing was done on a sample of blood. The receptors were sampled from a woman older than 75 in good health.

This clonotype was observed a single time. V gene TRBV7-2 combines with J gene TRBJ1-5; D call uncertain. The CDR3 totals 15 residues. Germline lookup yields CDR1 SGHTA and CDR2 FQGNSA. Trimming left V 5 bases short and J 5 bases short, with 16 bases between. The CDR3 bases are TGTGCCAGCAGCCCCGGTTCCGGGAAGGATCAGCCCCAGCATTTT. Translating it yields CASSPGSGKDQPQHF. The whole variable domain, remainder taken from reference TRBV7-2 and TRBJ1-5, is GAGVSQSPSNKVTEKGKDVELRCDPISGHTALYWYRQSLGQGLEFLIYFQGNSAPDKSGLPSDRFSAERTGGSVSTLTIQRTQQEDSAVYLCASSPGSGKDQPQHFGDGTRLSIL.

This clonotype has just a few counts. The CDR3 sequence: CASSPPRGAEGYTF. The CDR3 DNA sequence: TGTGCCAGCAGTCCTCCGAGGGGGGCGGAGGGCTACACCTTC. The chain joins TRBV28 to TRBJ1-2; the D gene is possibly TRBD1 (6 bases). The CDR3 length is 14 residues. Germline CDR1 is MDHEN and CDR2 is SYDVKM. Trimming took 5 bases from V and 8 from J, leaving 18 bases between them.

The CDR3 sequence: CASSLMASGGVGEQYF. The CDR3 DNA is TGTGCCAGCAGCTTAATGGCTAGCGGGGGGGTAGGTGAGCAGTACTTC. V usage is TRBV7-3 and J usage is TRBJ2-7, with 12 bases lining up with TRBD2. V was clipped by 1 base and J by 7 bases; unmatched bases: 8. This CDR3 comprises 16 residues. Germline-derived CDR1 and CDR2 are SGHTA and FQGTGA.